The 6 T cell receptor beta chains reported below all come from one sample, sequenced in a study of blood T cell repertoires in acute mononucleosis. General study findings and limits: Public beta motifs plus an AV5-AJ31 alpha motif appeared to drive GLC-BM selection.

Sequencing was performed with immunoSEQ multiplex PCR; in TCRdb, only in-frame clones are kept and a portion is missing. The table has around 1,500 clones, less than 25% seen once. As for time point: convalescence about 6 months (5-8 months) after acute presentation (visit 7). The material was EBV GLC epitope tetramer+ CD8+ T cells sorted from PBMCs, obtained during convalescence from infectious mononucleosis. Subset: CD8 T cells binding tetramer with EBV BMLF1 280-288 peptide (GLC-BM). The receptors come from a woman aged 18-29 years with infectious mononucleosis caused by EBV.

The sample holds a few counts of this clone. This likely stems from a read error, as it lies one base from a far larger clone. The chain uses TRBV4-1 and TRBJ2-1; 7 nucleotides line up with TRBD2. The CDR3 loop spans 17 amino acids. V was clipped by 4 bases and J by 4 bases; unmatched bases: 13. Per the germline V gene, CDR1 is MGHRA and CDR2 is YSYEKL. CDR3 sequence: CASSPPDSGLVYNEQFF. CDR3 DNA: TGCGCCAGCAGCCCCCCGGACTCCGGACTAGTTTACAATGAGCAGTTCTTC.

This clone was detected only a few times. The DNA is left out, because the CDR3 cannot be placed on it with certainty; the CDR3 is given as TCRdb lists it. The chain has TRBV5-6 and TRBJ1-4; TRBD1, the table's D call, was not compared with the DNA. Termini included, the CDR3 measures 17 amino acids. Germline lookup yields CDR1 SGHDT and CDR2 YYEEEE. The CDR3 sequence: CASSLGAGAIGEKLFFF.

Points on this clone: A far larger clone is just one base off, so this is likely a read error. The rearrangement uses TRBV29-1 and TRBJ2-3; D may correspond to TRBD1 or TRBD2 (5 bases each). CDR1 is SQVTM and CDR2 is ANQGSEA in the germline V gene. This CDR3 is 13 amino acids long. V gave up 3 bases and J gave up 1 base, with 8 bases separating them. CDR3 protein: CSVDGTRTDTQYF. DNA of the CDR3: TGCAGCGTTGACGGGACCCGCACAGATACGCAGTATTTT.

This chain joins TRBV7-8 and TRBJ2-3; 8 bases agree with TRBD2. The V and J ends lost 1 base and 6 bases, in that order; junction bases with no gene match: 6. CDR1 SGHVS and CDR2 FQNEAQ come from the germline V gene. CDR3 length: 15 residues. CDR3 in amino acids: CASSLGSGSGDTQYF. The CDR3 nucleotides read TGTGCCAGCAGCTTAGGGAGCGGGAGTGGCGATACGCAGTATTTT.

In this sample, this clone turned up many times. A read error is the likely source, as a far larger clone sits one nucleotide away. The sample carries other DNA sequences with the same CDR3. The CDR3: CSVAGTRTDSQYF. The CDR3 nucleotides read TGCAGCGTTGCCGGGACCCGCACAGATTCGCAGTATTTT. The J gene is TRBJ2-3, the V gene TRBV29-1; D is tentatively TRBD1 or TRBD2 (5 bases each). Per germline, CDR1 SQVTM and CDR2 ANQGSEA. The CDR3 has 13 amino acids.

This clone is labeled large. Within the sample, other DNA sequences also encode this same CDR3. The chain couples TRBV29-1 to TRBJ2-2; D gene unclear. CDR3 length equals 13 residues. Trimming took off 1 base at V and 1 base at J, with 4 bases between the two ends. Germline V lookup: CDR1 SQVTM, CDR2 ANQGSEA. The CDR3 protein is CSVEGLNTGELFF. CDR3 sequence (DNA): TGCAGCGTTGAAGGATTGAACACCGGGGAGCTGTTTTTT.